This T cell receptor beta chain was sequenced during a study of cytomegalovirus exposure and HLA in healthy donors. Findings and limits, study-wide: Fewer N-insertions (relative to the roughly 610-donor mean) were reportedly seen in an Asian-associated ancestry cluster in a later analysis. Trimming of TCR beta V- and J-genes showed a link, identified in a later analysis, to a missense DCLRE1C variant. Reports indicate that TCR beta sequences accurately predicted the HLA-A and HLA-B alleles of most subjects.

Details on this clone: Its matching antigen is unknown.

Germline V gene lookup returns CDR1 MDHEN and CDR2 SYDVKM. The CDR3 totals 14 residues. Trimming took off 7 bases at V and 7 bases at J, with 14 bases between the two ends. The PCR employed 60 Vbeta primers together with 13 Jbeta primers. The assay was immunoSEQ multiplex PCR, and TCRdb's table has in-frame clones only and misses some. Of 55,000 to 65,000 clones in the sample, roughly 77% were seen once. The source material was PBMCs. The source is a man in his thirties or forties in good health and CMV-seropositive. The chain recombines TRBV28 with TRBJ1-6; possible D gene TRBD1, 6 bases. The CDR3 sequence is CASNLRGRNSPLHF. For the CDR3, the DNA is TGTGCCAGCAATCTCAGGGGCCGAAATTCACCCCTCCACTTT.